The rows below give T cell receptor beta chains drawn from one sample of a study of beta chain features in type 1 diabetes. The method was immunoSEQ multiplex PCR; TCRdb's version includes in-frame clones alone and lacks a portion of them. Of more than 150,000 clones listed, 8.5% to 14% are singletons. Sequenced sample: central memory CD4+ T cells from blood. Receptor source: a man younger than 30 in good health. Both conserved end residues are part of each CDR3. Each record gives: CDR3 length, V gene, clone size, D gene, J gene, CDR3 DNA, CDR3 protein. D genes are given only for firm matches. Where a row states a size, it is once, few, many or the class of an expanded clone; other rows omit it.

>14|TRBV4-1|.|.|TRBJ2-1
TGCGCCAGCAGCCTTGGGGAAAGCGTTCGCGAGCAGTTCTTC
CASSLGESVREQFF
>12|TRBV5-6|.|.|TRBJ1-2
TGTGCCAGCAGCTTGATGAACAGTGGCTACACCTTC
CASSLMNSGYTF
>13|TRBV9|.|.|TRBJ1-1
TGTGCCAGCAGCGTAGAAAGGGGCACTGAAGCTTTCTTT
CASSVERGTEAFF
>15|TRBV11-1|few|.|TRBJ1-1
TGTGCCAGCAGCCCCCTCGGGGGACGACGGACTGAAGCTTTCTTT
CASSPLGGRRTEAFF
>17|TRBV5-6|.|TRBD1|TRBJ2-3
TGTGCCAGCAGCTTGGCCCGGTATTCGGGACAGCAAGATACGCAGTATTTT
CASSLARYSGQQDTQYF
>14|TRBV5-4|.|.|TRBJ2-2
TGTGCCAGCACCCTAAGGGGCGGGTCCGGGGAGCTGTTTTTT
CASTLRGGSGELFF
>13|TRBV23-1|few|.|TRBJ2-7
TGCGCCAGCAGTCTATACCGAGCCTACGAGCAGTACTTC
CASSLYRAYEQYF
>15|TRBV15|few|.|TRBJ1-4
TGTGCCACCAGCAGAGATCTAGGGCCATACGAAAAACTGTTTTTT
CATSRDLGPYEKLFF
>15|TRBV19|few|TRBD1|TRBJ2-7
TGTGCCAGTAGTATGGCTGGACAGGAGATTTACGAGCAGTACTTC
CASSMAGQEIYEQYF
>16|TRBV10-2|few|TRBD2|TRBJ2-3
TGCGCCAGCAGCGTTCGACTAGCGGGAAGCACAGATACGCAGTATTTT
CASSVRLAGSTDTQYF
>17|TRBV21-1|many|.|TRBJ2-6
TGTGCCAGCACCCCCTCAAAGGGGCGCGACGGGGCCAACGTCCTGACTTTC
CASTPSKGRDGANVLTF
>17|TRBV7-2|few|TRBD2|TRBJ2-5
TGTGCCAGCAGCTTAGAGCCGGGACTAGCGGGGCGGGAGACCCAGTACTTC
CASSLEPGLAGRETQYF
>16|TRBV6-5|.|.|TRBJ2-5
TGTGCCAGCAGTTACTCGATAGGGAAGGGGCAGGAGACCCAGTACTTC
CASSYSIGKGQETQYF
>13|TRBV14|many|.|TRBJ1-1
TGTGCCAGCAGCCTTGAGAGGAACACTGAAGCTTTCTTT
CASSLERNTEAFF
>17|TRBV23-1|few|TRBD2|TRBJ2-2
TGCGCCAGCAGTCAAGGAGAAATAGCGGGAGGCACCGGGGAGCTGTTTTTT
CASSQGEIAGGTGELFF
>16|TRBV18|few|TRBD1|TRBJ1-2
TGTGCCAGCTCACCAGTAGGGACAGGGGCCGATGGCGGCTACACCTTC
CASSPVGTGADGGYTF
>15|TRBV25-1|few|.|TRBJ1-2
TGTGCCAGCAGTGGGGACGGGCAGCCCAACTATGGCTACACCTTC
CASSGDGQPNYGYTF
>15|TRBV4-1|.|.|TRBJ1-4
TGCGCCAGCAGCGTCATCGACAGGTCTAATGAAAAACTGTTTTTT
CASSVIDRSNEKLFF
>16|TRBV5-4|.|TRBD1|TRBJ2-6
TGTGCCAGCAGACAGGGACAGCCCTCTGGGGCCAACGTCCTGACTTTC
CASRQGQPSGANVLTF
>14|TRBV18|.|.|TRBJ2-7
TGTGCCAGCTCACCTCAGAGGACAATCTACGAGCAGTACTTC
CASSPQRTIYEQYF
>12|TRBV6-1|few|.|TRBJ1-2
TGTGCCAGCAGTGAAGGGGGATATGGCTACACCTTC
CASSEGGYGYTF
>15|TRBV11-3|.|TRBD2|TRBJ2-7
TGTGCCAGCAGCGAGCGGGACGGGGCAAATCACGAGCAGTACTTC
CASSERDGANHEQYF
>15|TRBV7-9|many|.|TRBJ2-6
TGTGCCAGCAGCCTACCGACAGGAGGGGCCAACGTCCTGACTTTC
CASSLPTGGANVLTF
>13|TRBV5-6|.|.|TRBJ2-2
TGTGCCAGCAGCTGGGGAACATCCGGGGAGCTGTTTTTT
CASSWGTSGELFF
>12|TRBV29-1|few|.|TRBJ2-2
TGCAGCGCCCGACGGAGCACCGGGGAGCTGTTTTTT
CSARRSTGELFF
>13|TRBV28|.|.|TRBJ1-5
TGTGCCAGCAGGAGACGGCTCAATCAGCCCCAGCATTTT
CASRRRLNQPQHF
>14|TRBV7-2|few|.|TRBJ2-6
TGTGCCTGCAGGAGAGGGGCTGGGGCCAACGTCCTGACTTTC
CACRRGAGANVLTF
>13|TRBV29-1|few|.|TRBJ1-1
TGCAGCGTTGAGAATGGCAGGGCTTCTGAAGCTTTCTTT
CSVENGRASEAFF